The clone carrying this T cell receptor beta chain was seen a few times. The time point: pre-sensitization, week 0. Treatment: therapeutic diphenylcyclopropenone sensitization with weekly scalp DPC. The drawing of blood occurred before each patch test was applied. The record originates from a study of human T cells and chemical hapten exposure. V shed 4 bases and J 13 bases; nucleotides not matched to a gene: 7. CDR1 SGHTA and CDR2 FQGTGA come from the germline V gene. The CDR3 has 12 residues. A single record per CDR3 protein comes from TCRdb applying MiXCR to the RACE reads. The sample shows around 350,000 distinct CDR3 sequences, around 5.5% of them seen only once.

The genes are TRBV7-3 and TRBJ2-3; TRBD1 agrees at 8 bases. Sample: whole blood, taken in connection with sensitization to the hapten diphenylcyclopropenone (DPC). This sequence was found in a woman aged 18-30 years with alopecia areata. Some clones in this sample may be carry-over from other donors' samples. The CDR3 DNA reads TGTGCCAGCAGCTCGGACAGGGAAAGCAAGTATTTT. This gives the protein CASSSDRESKYF.